The present T cell receptor (beta chain) was sequenced within a study of shared clonotypes between healthy human individuals. General study points: It was expected that sequencing depth would affect clonotype sharing among donors. Estimated richness values were generally larger in naive subsets than in memory subsets.

Each PCR replicate from the sorted subsets contained about 200 ng DNA, which is some 30,000 T cell genomes. Sequenced by immunoSEQ multiplex PCR; TCRdb stores in-frame clones only, minus some. The sample contains over a million clones, 75% to 80% of which appear only once. The V gene lost 0 bases and the J gene lost 9 bases, with 15 bases spanning the gap. In germline, CDR1 is LGHNA, CDR2 YNFKEQ. The CDR3 is 15 amino acids. A word on this clone: Its antigen is as yet unknown.

Within Nashville, Tennessee resided all donors, each a Caucasian adult. The clonotype comes from a man aged 18 to 35 in good health. Some clones in this sample may be carry-over from other donors' samples. The chain has TRBV4-2 and TRBJ1-5; the D gene is possibly TRBD1 (5 bases). The material sequenced was memory CD4+ T cells from PBMCs. Stated subset: CD45RA-negative fraction. CDR3 DNA sequence: TGTGCCAGCAGCCAAGATGTACAGAGGGGATCGCCCCAGCATTTT. Protein product: CASSQDVQRGSPQHF.